The 21 T cell receptor beta chains below come from one sample, sequenced in a study of cytomegalovirus exposure and HLA in healthy donors. Amplification used 60 Vbeta primers and 13 Jbeta primers. The method was immunoSEQ multiplex PCR; TCRdb's version includes in-frame clones alone and lacks a portion of them. In the table there are more than 95,000 clones, 79% of which are singletons. The specimen sequenced was PBMCs. Source of these receptors: a man aged 45-65 years in good health and CMV-seropositive.

V gene TRBV5-1 combines with J gene TRBJ1-1; D remains unclear. The CDR3 contains 15 residues. The V and J ends lost 0 bases and 3 bases respectively, with 12 bases between them. Per the germline V gene, CDR1 is SGHRS and CDR2 is YFSETQ. The CDR3 DNA reads TGCGCCAGCAGCTTGGACGGAGGGTCTGACACTGAAGCTTTCTTT. Protein product: CASSLDGGSDTEAFF.

V is TRBV5-1 and J is TRBJ2-3; possibly TRBD2 for D (6 bases). V dropped 6 bases and J dropped 0 bases, with 11 bases sitting between them. CDR1 and CDR2 (germline): SGHRS, YFSETQ. The CDR3 is made up of 14 amino acids. The CDR3 here is CASTISGSTDTQYF. The DNA for the CDR3 is TGCGCCAGCACTATAAGCGGGAGCACAGATACGCAGTATTTT.

The chain is built from TRBV4-1 and TRBJ1-4; TRBD1 aligns across 9 bases. Germline-derived CDR1 and CDR2 are MGHRA and YSYEKL. The CDR3 is made up of 16 amino acids. With V trimmed by 1 base and J by 8 bases, 8 bases remained unmatched. The CDR3 sequence is CASSQGTGGVWEKLFF. CDR3 in DNA: TGCGCCAGCAGCCAAGGTACAGGGGGCGTGTGGGAAAAACTGTTTTTT.

The chain recombines TRBV9 with TRBJ1-2, with TRBD1 matching over 10 bases. After removal of 4 bases from V and 6 bases from J, the junction contained 9 bases not matched to a gene. The CDR3 sequence is 15 residues long. Germline CDR1 reads SGDLS; CDR2 reads YYNGEE. CDR3 sequence: CASSSTGTGVDGYTF. The CDR3, as DNA: TGTGCCAGCAGCTCTACCGGGACAGGGGTGGATGGCTACACCTTC.

The genes are TRBV5-1 and TRBJ1-5; maybe TRBD1 (5 bases). The germline CDR1 and CDR2 sequences are SGHRS and YFSETQ. The CDR3 length is 16 residues. Trimming took off 4 bases at V and 2 bases at J, with 16 bases between the two ends. This chain's CDR3 is CASSPEGGRGNQPQHF. DNA for the CDR3: TGCGCCAGCAGCCCGGAGGGAGGCAGGGGCAATCAGCCCCAGCATTTT.

Of note for this clone: This sample also contains other DNA sequences that code for the same CDR3. The V and J genes are TRBV5-4 and TRBJ2-7; 8 positions agree with TRBD1. In germline, CDR1 is SGHNT, CDR2 YYREEE (reference sequence). Trimming removed 0 bases from V and 4 bases from J; junction bases left unmatched: 9. This CDR3 contains 16 residues. The CDR3 DNA follows: TGTGCCAGCAGCTTGGGTGGGACAGGAAATCAGTACGAGCAGTACTTC. As protein: CASSLGGTGNQYEQYF.

The chain has TRBV7-3 and TRBJ2-5, with 7 positions matching TRBD2. Per germline, CDR1 SGHTA and CDR2 FQGTGA. The CDR3 totals 14 residues. V lost 5 bases to trimming and J lost 4 bases; unmatched junction nucleotides: 7. The CDR3 sequence is CASSPWGEGETQYF. The CDR3 DNA reads TGTGCCAGCAGCCCCTGGGGGGAGGGAGAGACCCAGTACTTC.

CDR3 in amino acids: CASSQGAGETQYF. The DNA of the CDR3 is TGTGCCAGCTCCCAGGGGGCCGGAGAGACCCAGTACTTC. This chain joins TRBV19 and TRBJ2-5; TRBD1 matches 8 bases. Looked up from germline, CDR1 is LNHDA and CDR2 is SQIVND (reference sequence). The CDR3 loop spans 13 amino acids. Trimming removed 9 bases from V and 4 bases from J; junction bases left unmatched: 7.

The J gene is TRBJ2-5, the V gene TRBV2; 10 bases map to TRBD2. The ends lost 5 bases at V and 6 bases at J; junction bases unmatched: 12. The CDR3 covers 16 residues. Germline V gene lookup returns CDR1 SNHLY and CDR2 FYNNEI. The CDR3: CASSLDPGTSEKTQYF. Written as DNA, the CDR3 is TGTGCCAGCAGTCTCGACCCCGGGACTAGCGAAAAGACCCAGTACTTC.

The gene calls are TRBV5-1 and TRBJ2-2, with 8 bases aligning to TRBD1. The germline gives CDR1 SGHRS, CDR2 YFSETQ. CDR3 size: 15 residues. The J segment lost 5 bases and the V segment lost 3 bases, leaving 6 bases of the junction unmatched. CDR3 DNA: TGCGCCAGCAGCTCCGGGACAGGAGGAACCGGGGAGCTGTTTTTT. This codes for CASSSGTGGTGELFF.

This rearrangement joins TRBV9 to TRBJ2-3; TRBD2 aligns across 7 bases. Germline values: CDR1 SGDLS, CDR2 YYNGEE. After removal of 0 bases from V and 3 bases from J, the junction contained 7 bases not matched to a gene. This CDR3 is 16 amino acids long. The DNA of the CDR3 is TGTGCCAGCAGCGTAGTTGGGGGGGAGGTAACAGATACGCAGTATTTT. The encoded protein is CASSVVGGEVTDTQYF.

The chain recombines TRBV2 with TRBJ2-7; D may be TRBD1 or TRBD2 (5 bases each). The CDR3 consists of 13 residues. Germline CDR1 and CDR2: SNHLY and FYNNEI. This CDR3 is CASVQGSFYEQYF. The CDR3, as DNA: TGTGCTAGCGTGCAGGGTTCCTTCTACGAGCAGTACTTC. The full variable domain, rest sourced from reference TRBV2 and TRBJ2-7, is EPEVTQTPSHQVTQMGQEVILRCVPISNHLYFYWYRQILGQKVEFLVSFYNNEISEKSEIFDDQFSVERPDGSNFTLKIRSTKLEDSAMYFCASVQGSFYEQYFGPGTRLTVT.

The CDR3 coding sequence is TGTGCCAGCAGCGACGCTATCTTCCCCGTCGGGACTGAAGCTTTCTTT. Protein product: CASSDAIFPVGTEAFF. The V and J genes are TRBV5-5 and TRBJ1-1; no firm D call. Germline assignment: CDR1 SGHKS and CDR2 YYEKEE (reference sequence). The V end lost 4 bases, the J end lost 5 bases, and 21 bases lay between the germline ends. The CDR3 covers 16 residues.

The rearrangement joins TRBV5-1 to TRBJ2-7; D ambiguous. Germline CDR1 and CDR2: SGHRS and YFSETQ. V was cut by 0 bases and J by 7 bases, with 11 bases left in between. This CDR3 spans 13 amino acids. The CDR3 sequence: CASSLVGSGEQYF. CDR3 nucleotide sequence: TGCGCCAGCAGCTTGGTAGGATCCGGGGAGCAGTACTTC.

This chain links TRBV5-1 with TRBJ2-7; D gene unclear. Per the germline V gene, CDR1 is SGHRS and CDR2 is YFSETQ. This CDR3 spans 15 amino acids. The ends were cut back, 1 base at V and 6 bases at J, with 17 bases in the middle. CDR3 DNA sequence: TGCGCCAGCAGCTTGAGAAAGCCGATAGAGGCCGAGCAGTACTTC. It is translated as CASSLRKPIEAEQYF.

This sequence joins TRBV7-2 and TRBJ2-3, with D perhaps TRBD2 (5 bases). Germline lookup yields CDR1 SGHTA and CDR2 FQGNSA. This CDR3 contains 15 residues. Trimming pared 6 bases from V and 4 bases from J, leaving 17 bases between. CDR3 sequence reads: CASSLGGSRADTQYF. In nucleotides, the CDR3 is TGTGCCAGCAGTTTGGGTGGGAGTCGCGCAGATACGCAGTATTTT.

The chain combines TRBV7-2 with TRBJ2-5, with unresolved D. The J call may not be correct, given that the DNA end is closer to TRBJ2-7. Germline V gene sequence: CDR1 SGHTA, CDR2 FQGNSA. CDR3 length equals 12 residues. This CDR3 reads CASSPKNYEQYF. The CDR3 DNA reads TGTGCCAGCAGCCCCAAAAACTACGAGCAGTACTTC.

The CDR3 protein is CSVDSPPHRGGGDGYTF. CDR3 DNA sequence: TGCAGCGTTGATTCGCCCCCTCACAGGGGAGGTGGGGATGGCTACACCTTC. The rearrangement joins TRBV29-1 to TRBJ1-2; 7 bases are a match to TRBD1. V shed 3 bases and J 6 bases; nucleotides not matched to a gene: 19. This CDR3 comprises 17 residues. The germline V gene has CDR1 SQVTM and CDR2 ANQGSEA.

This chain uses TRBV29-1 with TRBJ2-7; D is ambiguous. Trimming took 4 bases from V and 0 from J, leaving 7 bases between them. The CDR3 is 12 amino acids. Germline assignment: CDR1 SQVTM and CDR2 ANQGSEA. CDR3 DNA: TGCAGCGTTGTAGCCCCCTCCTACGAGCAGTACTTC. It is translated as CSVVAPSYEQYF.

The J gene is TRBJ2-1, the V gene TRBV2, with TRBD1 as a possible D gene (5 bases). The CDR3 consists of 17 residues. Trimming cost V 5 bases and J 15 bases, with 32 bases left between them. Germline-derived CDR1 and CDR2 are SNHLY and FYNNEI. In DNA form, the CDR3 reads TGTGCCAGCAGTCGAGCCCAGGGTTCGGCACCTAGTTTCAGCGCGTTCTTC. Translated, it gives CASSRAQGSAPSFSAFF.

The chain is built from TRBV30 and TRBJ1-5; 7 bases fit TRBD1. The CDR3 is 18 residues long. The V gene's germline CDR1 is GTSNPN and CDR2 SVGIG (reference sequence). After removal of 2 bases from V and 2 bases from J, the junction contained 15 bases not matched to a gene. CDR3 sequence: CAWSPLRGHKIGNQPQHF. CDR3 nucleotide sequence: TGTGCCTGGAGTCCCCTTAGGGGGCATAAAATCGGCAATCAGCCCCAGCATTTT.